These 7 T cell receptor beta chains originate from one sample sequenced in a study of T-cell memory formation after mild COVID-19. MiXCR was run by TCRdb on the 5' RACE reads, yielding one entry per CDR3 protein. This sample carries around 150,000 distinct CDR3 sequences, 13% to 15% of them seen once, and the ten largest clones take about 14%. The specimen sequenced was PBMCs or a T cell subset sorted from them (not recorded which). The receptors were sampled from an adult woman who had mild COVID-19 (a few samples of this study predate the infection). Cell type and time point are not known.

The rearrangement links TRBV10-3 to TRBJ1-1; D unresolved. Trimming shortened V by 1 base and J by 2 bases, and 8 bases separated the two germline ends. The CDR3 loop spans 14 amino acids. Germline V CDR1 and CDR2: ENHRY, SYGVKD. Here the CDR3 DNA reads TGTGCCATCAGTGAGTTGGGCATAAACACTGAAGCTTTCTTT. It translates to CAISELGINTEAFF.

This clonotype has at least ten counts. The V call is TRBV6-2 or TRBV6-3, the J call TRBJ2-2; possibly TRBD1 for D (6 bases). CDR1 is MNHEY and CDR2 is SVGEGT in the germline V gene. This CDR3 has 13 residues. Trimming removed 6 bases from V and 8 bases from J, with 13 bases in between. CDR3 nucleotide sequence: TGTGCCAGCAGCCGCCTCAGGGGTGGGGAGCTGTTTTTT. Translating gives CASSRLRGGELFF.

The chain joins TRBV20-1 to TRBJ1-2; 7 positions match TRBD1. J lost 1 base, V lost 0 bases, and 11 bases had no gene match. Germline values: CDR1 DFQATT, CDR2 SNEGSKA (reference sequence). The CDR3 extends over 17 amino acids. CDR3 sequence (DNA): TGCAGTGCTAGAGATACCGAACAGGGGAGGGGTAACTATGGCTACACCTTC. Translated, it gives CSARDTEQGRGNYGYTF.

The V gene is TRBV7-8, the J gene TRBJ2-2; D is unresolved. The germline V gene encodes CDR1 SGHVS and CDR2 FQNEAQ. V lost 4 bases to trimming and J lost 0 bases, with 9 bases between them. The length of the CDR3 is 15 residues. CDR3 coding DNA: TGTGCCAGCAGCTCGGACGGACCGAACACCGGGGAGCTGTTTTTT. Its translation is CASSSDGPNTGELFF.

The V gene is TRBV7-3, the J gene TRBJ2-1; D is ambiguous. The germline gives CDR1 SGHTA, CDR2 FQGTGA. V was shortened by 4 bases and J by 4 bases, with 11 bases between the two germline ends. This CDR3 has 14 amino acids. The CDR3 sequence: CASSSPGRYNEQFF. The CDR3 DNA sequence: TGTGCCAGCAGCTCTCCTGGACGGTACAATGAGCAGTTCTTC.

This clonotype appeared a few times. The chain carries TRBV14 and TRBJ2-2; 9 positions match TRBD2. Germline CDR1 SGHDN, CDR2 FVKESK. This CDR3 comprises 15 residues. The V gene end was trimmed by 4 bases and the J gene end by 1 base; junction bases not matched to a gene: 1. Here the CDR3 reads CASSRTSENTGELFF. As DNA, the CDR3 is TGTGCCAGCAGCCGGACTAGCGAGAACACCGGGGAGCTGTTTTTT.

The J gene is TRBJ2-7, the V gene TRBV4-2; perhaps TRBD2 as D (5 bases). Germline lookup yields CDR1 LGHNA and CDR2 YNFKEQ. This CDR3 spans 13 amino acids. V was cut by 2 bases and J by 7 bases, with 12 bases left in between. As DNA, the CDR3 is TGTGCCAGCAGCCAAACGACTACCGGAGAGCAGTACTTC. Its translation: CASSQTTTGEQYF.